This TCR beta chain is drawn from a study of shared clonotypes between healthy human individuals. Execution of the assay was at deep level. As handled by the study authors: In the immunoSEQ data, sequences were junction-only and lacked quality scores, so filtering differed. Using immunoSEQ multiplex PCR, the repertoire was profiled, and TCRdb retains in-frame clones only, with some absent. The V and J calls and the clone size are those of that table, but D and trimming were determined from the DNA. Of about 470,000 clones listed, 70% to 80% were seen once; the top ten hold roughly an eighth. From germline, CDR1 is SQVTM and CDR2 ANQGSEA. Trimming took 4 bases from V and 8 from J; bases not matched to a gene: 8. The CDR3 totals 14 residues.

Sequences were obtained from PBMCs. The chain recombines TRBV29-1 with TRBJ2-1; 10 bases match TRBD2. The clonotype was recovered from a woman aged 40 to 49 in good health. Some clones in this sample may be carry-over from other donors' samples. The CDR3: CSVGLAGAIDEQFF. The CDR3 nucleotides read TGCAGCGTTGGCCTAGCGGGAGCTATAGATGAGCAGTTCTTC.